The 3 T cell receptor beta chains given below trace back to one sample, sequenced in a study of blood T cell repertoires in COVID-19. Here immunoSEQ multiplex PCR was the method, and the copy in TCRdb shows in-frame clones only, minus some. Of 450,000 to 600,000 clones listed, about 90% are singletons. Specimen: PBMCs or T cells enriched from blood (not recorded which). The receptors stem from a woman aged 18-30 years who had recovered from COVID-19.

V usage is TRBV7-2 and J usage is TRBJ2-1, with 10 bases that match TRBD2. The germline gives CDR1 SGHTA, CDR2 FQGNSA. This CDR3 region has 16 residues. The J segment lost 7 bases and the V segment lost 7 bases, leaving 13 bases of the junction unmatched. CDR3 DNA sequence: TGTGCCAGCACCGAGAGGAATAGCGGGGGGCGGAATGAGCAGTTCTTC. It yields the protein CASTERNSGGRNEQFF.

The chain carries TRBV7-9 and TRBJ1-2; 8 nucleotides agree with TRBD1. The V gene end was trimmed by 4 bases and the J gene end by 0 bases; junction bases not matched to a gene: 4. The CDR3 extends over 15 amino acids. CDR1 SEHNR and CDR2 FQNEAQ come from the germline V gene (reference sequence). The CDR3 spells CASSSPGQANYGYTF. In DNA, the CDR3 is TGTGCCAGCAGCTCACCGGGACAGGCTAACTATGGCTACACCTTC. Complete variable domain (other parts from reference TRBV7-9 and TRBJ1-2): DTGVSQNPRHKITKRGQNVTFRCDPISEHNRLYWYRQTLGQGPEFLTYFQNEAQLEKSRLLSDRFSAERPKGSFSTLEIQRTEQGDSAMYLCASSSPGQANYGYTFGSGTRLTVV.

The CDR3 loop reads CASLGGGVTDTQYF. CDR3 coding DNA: TGTGCCTCTCTGGGCGGGGGGGTGACAGATACGCAGTATTTT. J is TRBJ2-3 and V is TRBV10-3, with 9 nucleotides matching TRBD2. This CDR3 contains 14 residues. CDR1 is ENHRY, CDR2 SYGVKD, per germline. With V trimmed by 11 bases and J by 3 bases, 9 bases remained unmatched.